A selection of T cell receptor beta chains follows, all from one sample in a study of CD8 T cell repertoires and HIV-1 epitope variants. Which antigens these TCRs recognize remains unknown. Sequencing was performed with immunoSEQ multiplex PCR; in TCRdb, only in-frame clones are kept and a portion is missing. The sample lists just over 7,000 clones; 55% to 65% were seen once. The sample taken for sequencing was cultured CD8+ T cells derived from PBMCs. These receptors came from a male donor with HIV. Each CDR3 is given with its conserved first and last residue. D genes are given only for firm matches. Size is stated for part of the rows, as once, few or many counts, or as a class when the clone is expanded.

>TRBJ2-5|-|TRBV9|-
TGTGCCAGCAGCGTAGGAACAGGCCAGGCGGAGACCCAGTACTTC
CASSVGTGQAETQYF
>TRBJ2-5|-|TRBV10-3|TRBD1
TGTGCCATCAGTGGGGGACAGGGGGACGGGGAGACCCAGTACTTC
CAISGGQGDGETQYF
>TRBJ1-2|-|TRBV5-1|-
TGCGCCAGCAGCTTGGAAGCTCCTAGGGGAGGCTATGGCTACACCTTC
CASSLEAPRGGYGYTF
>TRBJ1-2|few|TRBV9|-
TGTGCCAGCAGGCGGGGGGGTGTAGGCGGCTACACCTTC
CASRRGGVGGYTF
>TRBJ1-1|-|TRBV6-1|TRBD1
TGTGCCAGCAGTGAGGTAGGGACAGGGCTCACTGAAGCTTTCTTT
CASSEVGTGLTEAFF
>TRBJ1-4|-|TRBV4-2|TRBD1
TGTGCCAGCAGCCAAGAGGGACAGGAGAATGAAAAACTGTTTTTT
CASSQEGQENEKLFF
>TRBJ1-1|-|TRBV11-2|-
TGTGCCAGCTCCCCAGGGCACACTGAAGCTTTCTTT
CASSPGHTEAFF
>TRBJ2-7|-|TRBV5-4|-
TGTGCCAGCAGCAATACAGATACCTACGAGCAGTACTTC
CASSNTDTYEQYF
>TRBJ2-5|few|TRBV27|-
TGTGCCAGCAGTAAAACCCAGCGACACCTCCAAGAGACCCAGTACTTC
CASSKTQRHLQETQYF
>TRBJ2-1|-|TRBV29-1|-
TGCAGCGTTGTTGGACTGTACAATGAGCAGTTCTTC
CSVVGLYNEQFF
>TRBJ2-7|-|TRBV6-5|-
TGTGCCAGCAGCCGTGAGGGCCTTGCCTACGAGCAGTACTTC
CASSREGLAYEQYF
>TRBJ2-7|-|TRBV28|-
TGTGCCAGCAGCAACTCCTACGAGCAGTACTTC
CASSNSYEQYF
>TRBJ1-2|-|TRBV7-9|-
TGTGCCAGCAGCCTTTTAACCGGCGACTATGGCTACACCTTC
CASSLLTGDYGYTF
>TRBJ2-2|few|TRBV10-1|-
TGCGCCAGCAGTGAGTTTGGGGGCACCGGGGAGCTGTTTTTT
CASSEFGGTGELFF
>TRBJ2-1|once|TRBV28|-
TGTGCCAGCAGTTTCGAGTCCAGCAACAATGAGCAGTTCTTC
CASSFESSNNEQFF
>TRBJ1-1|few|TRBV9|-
TGTGCCAGCAGCGCTCAGGACGGACTGAACACTGAAGCTTTCTTT
CASSAQDGLNTEAFF
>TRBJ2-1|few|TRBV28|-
TGTGCCAGCAGTTTACTATATCACAATGAGCAGTTCTTC
CASSLLYHNEQFF
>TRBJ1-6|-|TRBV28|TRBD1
TGTGCCAGCATCTACAGGGGGCTTAATTCACCCCTCCACTTT
CASIYRGLNSPLHF
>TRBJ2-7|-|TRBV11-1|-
TGTGCCAGCAGCTTAGGCAGGTTCGGTAATACGAGGCAGTACTTC
CASSLGRFGNTRQYF
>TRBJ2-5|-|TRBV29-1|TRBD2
TGCAGCGTTGAGGGGGGGTTAGGAGAGACCCAGTACTTC
CSVEGGLGETQYF
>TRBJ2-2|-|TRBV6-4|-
TGTGCCAGCAGTGAGGGAAGAAAGACCGGGGAGCTGTTTTTT
CASSEGRKTGELFF
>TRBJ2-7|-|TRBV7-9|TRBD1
TGTGCCAGCAGCTCCCGAGGACAGGGCCCCTACGAGCAGTACTTC
CASSSRGQGPYEQYF
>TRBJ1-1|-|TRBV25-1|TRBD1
TGTGCCAGCAGTGAATGGGGACAGGGGAACACTGAAGCTTTCTTT
CASSEWGQGNTEAFF
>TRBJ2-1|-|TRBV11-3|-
TGTGCCAGCAGCTTAGGCAATGAGCAGTTCTTC
CASSLGNEQFF
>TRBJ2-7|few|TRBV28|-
TGTGCCAGCAGTTTATCCAGGGGAGCCTACGAGCAGTACTTC
CASSLSRGAYEQYF
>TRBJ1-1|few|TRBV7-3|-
TGTGCCAGCAGTCCGGCAGGGGTAGGCACTGAAGCTTTCTTT
CASSPAGVGTEAFF
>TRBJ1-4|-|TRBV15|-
TGTGCCACCAGCATCGGACCTAATGAAAAACTGTTTTTT
CATSIGPNEKLFF
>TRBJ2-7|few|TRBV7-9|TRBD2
TGTGCCAGCAGCTTTGTTAGCGGGGGGCTCGAGCAGTACTTC
CASSFVSGGLEQYF
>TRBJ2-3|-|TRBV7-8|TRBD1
TGTGCCAGCAGCCTTTGGACAGGGGCCCGGACAGATACGCAGTATTTT
CASSLWTGARTDTQYF
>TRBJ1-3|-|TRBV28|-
TGTGCCAGCAGTCCTATTGGGGGTTCTGGAAACACCATATATTTT
CASSPIGGSGNTIYF
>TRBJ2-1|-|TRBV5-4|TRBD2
TGTGCCAGCAGGGGTCATAGCGGGGCCTACAATGAGCAGTTCTTC
CASRGHSGAYNEQFF
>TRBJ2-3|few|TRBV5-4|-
TGTGCCAGCAGCTTGAGCGGGTGGGCAGATACGCAGTATTTT
CASSLSGWADTQYF
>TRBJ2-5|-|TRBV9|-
TGTGCCAGCAGCGCCGGCACCGTCCAAGAGACCCAGTACTTC
CASSAGTVQETQYF
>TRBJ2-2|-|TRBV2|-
TGTGCCAGCAGTGGGGACTCCGGTTCCACCGGGGAGCTGTTTTTT
CASSGDSGSTGELFF
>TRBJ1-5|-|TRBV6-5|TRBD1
TGTGCCAGCAGTTACTCGCGACAGGGTAATGAGCCCCAGCATTTT
CASSYSRQGNEPQHF
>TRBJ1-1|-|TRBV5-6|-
TGTGCCAGCAGCTTGGTGGAGGAGGGCACTGAAGCTTTCTTT
CASSLVEEGTEAFF
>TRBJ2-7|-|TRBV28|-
TGTGCCAGCAGTCCGGGATCAGGGGTCGACGAGCAGTACTTC
CASSPGSGVDEQYF
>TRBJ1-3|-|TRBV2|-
TGTGCCAGCAGTCTACAAAGCTCTGGAAACACCATATATTTT
CASSLQSSGNTIYF
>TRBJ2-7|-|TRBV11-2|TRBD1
TGTGCCAGCAGCTTAGAACAGGGGGCCCTCTACGAGCAGTACTTC
CASSLEQGALYEQYF
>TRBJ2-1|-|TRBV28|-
TGTGCCAGCAGTTTGAGCCCCGATAACGATGAGCAGTTCTTC
CASSLSPDNDEQFF
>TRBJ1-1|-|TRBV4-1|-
TGCGCCAGCAGCCAAGATGTTGGGCAGGGGAACACTGAAGCTTTCTTT
CASSQDVGQGNTEAFF
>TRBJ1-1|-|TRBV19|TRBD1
TGTGCCAGTAGTACCCGGGACAGCCCCACTGAAGCTTTCTTT
CASSTRDSPTEAFF
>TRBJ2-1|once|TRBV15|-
TGTGCCACCCGCGGGACAGCGAGCAATGAGCAGTTCTTC
CATRGTASNEQFF
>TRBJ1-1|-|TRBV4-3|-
TGCGCCAGCAGCCAAGATTCCGACACTGAAGCTTTCTTT
CASSQDSDTEAFF
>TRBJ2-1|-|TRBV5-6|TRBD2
TGTGCCAGCAGCTTGGAGCGGGGGAGCTCCTACAATGAGCAGTTCTTC
CASSLERGSSYNEQFF
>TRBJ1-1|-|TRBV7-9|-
TGTGCCAGCAGCGGACGTGGGGGTGGCACTGAAGCTTTCTTT
CASSGRGGGTEAFF
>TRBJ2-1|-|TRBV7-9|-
TGTGCCAGCAGCTTAGGGGGCGGGAAAAATGAGCAGTTCTTC
CASSLGGGKNEQFF
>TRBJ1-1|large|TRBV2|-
TGTGCCAGCCGTGGAATTATGAACACTGAAGCTTTCTTT
CASRGIMNTEAFF
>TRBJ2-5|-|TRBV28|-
TGTGCCAGCAGGAAGGGGAAGTCCGGGGTTTACTTC
CASRKGKSGVYF
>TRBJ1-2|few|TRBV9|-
TGTGCCAGCAGCGTAGTGGGAGACAGCTATGGCTACACCTTC
CASSVVGDSYGYTF
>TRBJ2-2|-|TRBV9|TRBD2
TGTGCCAGCAGCGTAGGAGGGGACTACTGGATCGAGGGGCCGAACACCGGGGAGCTGTTTTTT
CASSVGGDYWIEGPNTGELFF
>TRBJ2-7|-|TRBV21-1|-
TGTGCCAGCAGCTCAGGCTCACTAGCGGGAGTCCACGAGCAGTACTTC
CASSSGSLAGVHEQYF
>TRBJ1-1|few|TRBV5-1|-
TGCGCCAGCAGCCGATGGGGGACGGAAGCTTTCTTT
CASSRWGTEAFF
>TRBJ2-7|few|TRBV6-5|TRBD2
TGTGCCAGCAGTCAGACTAGCTTCCCCTACGAGCAGTACTTC
CASSQTSFPYEQYF
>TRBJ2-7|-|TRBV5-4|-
TGTGCCAGCAGCTTGGCCATCCAGGGTTCCTCCTACGAGCAGTACTTC
CASSLAIQGSSYEQYF
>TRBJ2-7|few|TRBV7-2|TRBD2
TGTGCCAGCAGCTTTGGGACTAGCGGCTACGAGCAGTACTTC
CASSFGTSGYEQYF
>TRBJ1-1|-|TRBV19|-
TGTGCCAGTAGCCCGGGTTGGGGCACTGAAGCTTTCTTT
CASSPGWGTEAFF
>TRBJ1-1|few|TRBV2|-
TGTGCCAGCAGTGAAGCCTCCGGGGGTAGGGGAGCTTTCTTT
CASSEASGGRGAFF
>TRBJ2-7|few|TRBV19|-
TGTGCCAGTAGCGTGACAGGTCACGGAGGCTACGAGCAGTACTTC
CASSVTGHGGYEQYF
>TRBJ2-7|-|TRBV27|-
TGTGCCAGCAGTTTAGGAGGCACAGTCAGGGACTACGAGCAGTACTTC
CASSLGGTVRDYEQYF